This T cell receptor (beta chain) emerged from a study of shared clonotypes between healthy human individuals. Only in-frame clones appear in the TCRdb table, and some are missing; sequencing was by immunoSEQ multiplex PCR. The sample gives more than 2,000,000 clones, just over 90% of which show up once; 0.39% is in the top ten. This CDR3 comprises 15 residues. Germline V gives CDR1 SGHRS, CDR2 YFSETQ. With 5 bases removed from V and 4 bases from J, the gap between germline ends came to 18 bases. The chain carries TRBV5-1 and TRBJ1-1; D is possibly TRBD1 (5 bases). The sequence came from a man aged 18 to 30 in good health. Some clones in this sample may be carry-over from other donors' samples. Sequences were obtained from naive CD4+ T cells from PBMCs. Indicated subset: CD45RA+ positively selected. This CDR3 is CASSSRVGVGTEAFF. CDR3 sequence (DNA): TGCGCCAGCAGTTCCAGGGTGGGGGTAGGCACTGAAGCTTTCTTT.